A selection of T cell receptor beta chains follows, all from one sample in a study of radiotherapy plus CTLA-4 blockade in lung cancer. The table came from immunoSEQ multiplex PCR; TCRdb's copy has only in-frame clones and leaves some out. The data show 80,000 or so clones, about four fifths seen once. The source was peripheral blood, collected from a patient treated with radiotherapy plus ipilimumab. These receptor sequences come from a human donor with non-small cell lung cancer whose response to radiotherapy plus ipilimumab could not be evaluated. Some clones in this sample may be carry-over from other donors' samples. The CDR3 runs from the conserved cysteine through the conserved F or W. The order of the fields is clone size, V gene, D gene, J gene, CDR3 DNA, CDR3 protein. The D gene is left open where the match is weak. Clone size appears in some rows only: once, few, many, or a class for an expanded clone.

clone size: NA; V gene: TRBV18; D gene: NA; J gene: TRBJ2-3; CDR3 DNA: TGTGCCAGCTCACCAACATCCACCCGGGTTAATACGCAGTATTTT; CDR3 protein: CASSPTSTRVNTQYF
clone size: once; V gene: TRBV19; D gene: TRBD1; J gene: TRBJ1-4; CDR3 DNA: TGTGCCAGTAGTAACCGGGACAGGGGTGAAAAACTGTTTTTT; CDR3 protein: CASSNRDRGEKLFF
clone size: NA; V gene: TRBV28; D gene: TRBD2; J gene: TRBJ2-5; CDR3 DNA: TGTGCCAGCAGTTCCAGCGGGGGGGCCGTGGAGACCCAGTACTTC; CDR3 protein: CASSSSGGAVETQYF
clone size: NA; V gene: TRBV18; D gene: NA; J gene: TRBJ2-7; CDR3 DNA: TGTGCCAGCTCACCGACCCCGGACTGGAGCTCCTACGAGCAGTACTTC; CDR3 protein: CASSPTPDWSSYEQYF
clone size: NA; V gene: TRBV5-1; D gene: NA; J gene: TRBJ1-1; CDR3 DNA: TGCGCCAGCACCGCGGGGCCGAACACTGAAGCTTTCTTT; CDR3 protein: CASTAGPNTEAFF
clone size: few; V gene: TRBV4-1; D gene: NA; J gene: TRBJ1-1; CDR3 DNA: TGCGCCAGCAGCCAATTAAACACTGAAGCTTTCTTT; CDR3 protein: CASSQLNTEAFF
clone size: NA; V gene: TRBV6-1; D gene: NA; J gene: TRBJ2-5; CDR3 DNA: TGTGCCAGCAGTGTTTACGGGGACACCCCGCAAGAGACCCAGTACTTC; CDR3 protein: CASSVYGDTPQETQYF
clone size: NA; V gene: TRBV5-5; D gene: TRBD1; J gene: TRBJ2-5; CDR3 DNA: TGTGCCAGCAGCCACAGGGGGGATGGCCAAGAGACCCAGTACTTC; CDR3 protein: CASSHRGDGQETQYF
clone size: NA; V gene: TRBV7-2; D gene: NA; J gene: TRBJ2-3; CDR3 DNA: TGTGCCAGCAGCTTAGGGAGACGTATCTGGGATACGCAGTATTTT; CDR3 protein: CASSLGRRIWDTQYF
clone size: NA; V gene: TRBV6-6; D gene: NA; J gene: TRBJ1-2; CDR3 DNA: TGTGCCAGCAGTTACGATCGAGGGGACTGGTATGGCTACACCTTC; CDR3 protein: CASSYDRGDWYGYTF
clone size: few; V gene: TRBV2; D gene: NA; J gene: TRBJ1-3; CDR3 DNA: TGTGCCAGCAGTGAAGGTGCAGGGCCAGGAAACACCATATATTTT; CDR3 protein: CASSEGAGPGNTIYF
clone size: NA; V gene: TRBV6-1; D gene: NA; J gene: TRBJ1-5; CDR3 DNA: TGTGCCAGCATTCGGACAGGCAATCAGCCCCAGCATTTT; CDR3 protein: CASIRTGNQPQHF
clone size: NA; V gene: TRBV2; D gene: NA; J gene: TRBJ2-1; CDR3 DNA: TGTGCCAGCAGTGTGAAGTCGGGCTACAATGAGCAGTTCTTC; CDR3 protein: CASSVKSGYNEQFF
clone size: once; V gene: TRBV6-1; D gene: TRBD1; J gene: TRBJ1-5; CDR3 DNA: TGTGCCAGCAGTGTACAGGGGGGCGGCAATCAGCCCCAGCATTTT; CDR3 protein: CASSVQGGGNQPQHF
clone size: NA; V gene: TRBV6-5; D gene: TRBD1; J gene: TRBJ2-7; CDR3 DNA: TGTGCCAGCACCGGGACAGGGAGCTCCTACGAGCAGTACTTC; CDR3 protein: CASTGTGSSYEQYF
clone size: few; V gene: TRBV18; D gene: NA; J gene: TRBJ1-2; CDR3 DNA: TGTGCCAGCTCACCACTCCTTCAGGGCAACGGCTATGGCTACACCTTC; CDR3 protein: CASSPLLQGNGYGYTF
clone size: NA; V gene: TRBV11-3; D gene: NA; J gene: TRBJ2-2; CDR3 DNA: TGTGCCAGCAGCTTAGGCCGGGGATTGGCCGGGGAGCTGTTTTTT; CDR3 protein: CASSLGRGLAGELFF
clone size: NA; V gene: TRBV5-4; D gene: NA; J gene: TRBJ1-3; CDR3 DNA: TGTGCCAGCAGCTTGGCCGGGCAGGGGGGAAACACCATATATTTT; CDR3 protein: CASSLAGQGGNTIYF
clone size: NA; V gene: TRBV6-1; D gene: TRBD2; J gene: TRBJ2-7; CDR3 DNA: TGTGCCAGCAGAACATTCCGGGGGGACTACGAGCAGTACTTC; CDR3 protein: CASRTFRGDYEQYF
clone size: once; V gene: TRBV27; D gene: TRBD1; J gene: TRBJ2-1; CDR3 DNA: TGTGCCAGCACCGCCCGGGACAGTTCCTACAATGAGCAGTTCTTC; CDR3 protein: CASTARDSSYNEQFF
clone size: NA; V gene: TRBV2; D gene: NA; J gene: TRBJ1-1; CDR3 DNA: TGTGCCAGCAGTTGGTCGCGGGCTCAGAACACTGAAGCTTTCTTT; CDR3 protein: CASSWSRAQNTEAFF
clone size: NA; V gene: TRBV7-2; D gene: TRBD2; J gene: TRBJ2-1; CDR3 DNA: TGTGCCAGCAGCACGCAGACTAGCGGGGGGGCCATCTTCTTC; CDR3 protein: CASSTQTSGGAIFF
clone size: NA; V gene: TRBV7-9; D gene: NA; J gene: TRBJ1-2; CDR3 DNA: TGTGCCAGCAGCGATTTGGAGGGCAGACCTGACTATGGCTACACCTTC; CDR3 protein: CASSDLEGRPDYGYTF
clone size: few; V gene: TRBV18; D gene: NA; J gene: TRBJ1-4; CDR3 DNA: TGTGCCAGCTCACCACTGCGGGGTTCAGCAACTAATGAAAAACTGTTTTTT; CDR3 protein: CASSPLRGSATNEKLFF
clone size: once; V gene: TRBV10-3; D gene: TRBD1; J gene: TRBJ2-3; CDR3 DNA: TGTGCCACAGGGGGCCAGGGAGGCCCAAATTTCCTCGGCACAGATACGCAGTATTTT; CDR3 protein: CATGGQGGPNFLGTDTQYF
clone size: NA; V gene: TRBV6-5; D gene: NA; J gene: TRBJ1-3; CDR3 DNA: TGTGCCAGCACTCGACTGTCCTCTGGAAACACCATATATTTT; CDR3 protein: CASTRLSSGNTIYF
clone size: NA; V gene: TRBV7-2; D gene: TRBD2; J gene: TRBJ2-1; CDR3 DNA: TGTGCCAGCAGCCCCCGACTAGCGGGGTTTGAGCAGTTCTTC; CDR3 protein: CASSPRLAGFEQFF
clone size: NA; V gene: TRBV2; D gene: TRBD1; J gene: TRBJ1-1; CDR3 DNA: TGTGCCAGCAGACTCACAGGGGGTGGCAACACTGAAGCTTTCTTT; CDR3 protein: CASRLTGGGNTEAFF
clone size: NA; V gene: TRBV27; D gene: NA; J gene: TRBJ2-3; CDR3 DNA: TGTGCCAGCAGTTTATCCCCCGGCCGGGGAAGGGCAGATACGCAGTATTTT; CDR3 protein: CASSLSPGRGRADTQYF
clone size: NA; V gene: TRBV2; D gene: TRBD1; J gene: TRBJ2-2; CDR3 DNA: TGTGCCAGCAGTCCGGGACAGGGTTTTACCGGGGAGCTGTTTTTT; CDR3 protein: CASSPGQGFTGELFF
clone size: NA; V gene: TRBV28; D gene: NA; J gene: TRBJ2-3; CDR3 DNA: TGTGCCAGCAGTTTACAGGGAGATACGCAGTATTTT; CDR3 protein: CASSLQGDTQYF
clone size: NA; V gene: TRBV28; D gene: TRBD2; J gene: TRBJ2-1; CDR3 DNA: TGTGCCAGCAGTCGTACCGGGACTAGGTACAATGAGCAGTTCTTC; CDR3 protein: CASSRTGTRYNEQFF
clone size: NA; V gene: TRBV7-6; D gene: TRBD2; J gene: TRBJ2-2; CDR3 DNA: TGTGCCAGCACCCAACTCGGCGGGGGGGCCAACACCGGGGAGCTGTTTTTT; CDR3 protein: CASTQLGGGANTGELFF
clone size: NA; V gene: TRBV15; D gene: NA; J gene: TRBJ1-4; CDR3 DNA: TGTGCCACCAGCAGGACAGCAACTAATGAAAAACTGTTTTTT; CDR3 protein: CATSRTATNEKLFF
clone size: NA; V gene: TRBV5-4; D gene: TRBD2; J gene: TRBJ2-3; CDR3 DNA: TGTGCCAGCAGCTTGGAAGCGGGGGTCACAGATACGCAGTATTTT; CDR3 protein: CASSLEAGVTDTQYF
clone size: NA; V gene: TRBV28; D gene: TRBD1; J gene: TRBJ2-7; CDR3 DNA: TGTGCCAGCAGTTTAGACAGGGTCCACGAGCAGTACTTC; CDR3 protein: CASSLDRVHEQYF
clone size: once; V gene: TRBV28; D gene: NA; J gene: TRBJ1-2; CDR3 DNA: TGTGCCAGCGTCCCACTCGGGGCAGGGGATGGCTACACCTTC; CDR3 protein: CASVPLGAGDGYTF
clone size: NA; V gene: TRBV9; D gene: TRBD2; J gene: TRBJ2-3; CDR3 DNA: TGTGCCAGCAGCCTAACAGGACTAGCGGGGAGGACAGATACGCAGTATTTT; CDR3 protein: CASSLTGLAGRTDTQYF
clone size: NA; V gene: TRBV7-2; D gene: NA; J gene: TRBJ2-7; CDR3 DNA: TGTGCCAGCAGCTCCTTGGAGGTCGGCGAGCAGTACTTC; CDR3 protein: CASSSLEVGEQYF
clone size: NA; V gene: TRBV19; D gene: TRBD1; J gene: TRBJ1-2; CDR3 DNA: TGTGCCAGCTTAAGGACAGGGCCGTCGAACTATGGCTACACCTTC; CDR3 protein: CASLRTGPSNYGYTF
clone size: NA; V gene: TRBV7-9; D gene: TRBD2; J gene: TRBJ2-5; CDR3 DNA: TGTGCCAGCAGCTCCCCGGGGGGAAAGGAGACCCAGTACTTC; CDR3 protein: CASSSPGGKETQYF
clone size: NA; V gene: TRBV19; D gene: TRBD1; J gene: TRBJ1-2; CDR3 DNA: TGTGCCAGTAGTATCGGGACAGTTTTCAACTATGGCTACACCTTC; CDR3 protein: CASSIGTVFNYGYTF
clone size: few; V gene: TRBV7-2; D gene: NA; J gene: TRBJ2-2; CDR3 DNA: TGTGCCAGCAGCTTATCCACTATCGCGAACACCGGGGAGCTGTTTTTT; CDR3 protein: CASSLSTIANTGELFF
clone size: NA; V gene: TRBV6-4; D gene: TRBD1; J gene: TRBJ1-2; CDR3 DNA: TGTGCCAGCAGCCCTCAAAGGACAGGGGGCGCCGATGGCTACACCTTC; CDR3 protein: CASSPQRTGGADGYTF
clone size: NA; V gene: TRBV5-1; D gene: TRBD1; J gene: TRBJ1-4; CDR3 DNA: TGCGCCAGCAGCTGGGGACAGGGCGTTGAAAAACTGTTTTTT; CDR3 protein: CASSWGQGVEKLFF
clone size: NA; V gene: TRBV6-5; D gene: NA; J gene: TRBJ1-2; CDR3 DNA: TGTGCCAGCAGTTACGCGCGGGCTGGTGGCTACACCTTC; CDR3 protein: CASSYARAGGYTF
clone size: once; V gene: TRBV28; D gene: NA; J gene: TRBJ2-4; CDR3 DNA: TGTGCCAGCAGTTTATCACAGGGAAGACTAGCCAAAAACATTCAGTACTTC; CDR3 protein: CASSLSQGRLAKNIQYF
clone size: NA; V gene: TRBV11-1; D gene: TRBD2; J gene: TRBJ2-5; CDR3 DNA: TGTGCCAGCAGCGTTACTAGCGGGGTTGAGACCCAGTACTTC; CDR3 protein: CASSVTSGVETQYF
clone size: NA; V gene: TRBV6-1; D gene: NA; J gene: TRBJ2-2; CDR3 DNA: TGTGCCAGCAGTGCCTTTTTATCGGTCACCGGGGAGCTGTTTTTT; CDR3 protein: CASSAFLSVTGELFF
clone size: NA; V gene: TRBV6-1; D gene: NA; J gene: TRBJ2-1; CDR3 DNA: TGTGCCAGCTTGGCGGGGGCCTCTGATGAGCAGTTCTTC; CDR3 protein: CASLAGASDEQFF
clone size: NA; V gene: TRBV27; D gene: TRBD1; J gene: TRBJ2-7; CDR3 DNA: TGTGCCAGCAGTTTTGGGACAGGGCGGTACGAGCAGTACTTC; CDR3 protein: CASSFGTGRYEQYF
clone size: NA; V gene: TRBV11-2; D gene: TRBD2; J gene: TRBJ2-2; CDR3 DNA: TGTGCCAGCAGCGACTTGGGGGGGTCCACCGGGGAGCTGTTTTTT; CDR3 protein: CASSDLGGSTGELFF
clone size: few; V gene: TRBV6-5; D gene: TRBD1; J gene: TRBJ1-6; CDR3 DNA: TGTGCCAGCAGGGTACAGGGGCATTTGGATTCACCCCTCCACTTT; CDR3 protein: CASRVQGHLDSPLHF
clone size: NA; V gene: TRBV29-1; D gene: TRBD1; J gene: TRBJ1-1; CDR3 DNA: TGCAGCTTCGGACAGGGGGTTACTGAAGCTTTCTTT; CDR3 protein: CSFGQGVTEAFF